One T cell receptor (beta chain) is described in this entry. Antigen specificity is unknown. Assay: immunoSEQ multiplex PCR; the TCRdb copy retains only in-frame clones and omits some. The table has 150,000 to 200,000 clones, 90% seen once. The data originate from a study of T cell responses to AZD1222 COVID-19 vaccine. Study-wide results and limits: Spike-specific TCRs gained breadth and depth after people received two AZD1222 doses. Vaccine-related CD4 TCRs covered spike, predominating at 160-218 and 743-854.

Germline CDR1 is KGHSH and CDR2 is LQKENI. Trimming at V came to 3 bases and at J to 5 bases, leaving 12 bases not matched to a gene. CDR3 length: 16 residues. The receptor comes from an adult in good health. The specimen comprised peripheral blood, sampled on day 0 of AZD1222 vaccination. The chain carries TRBV18 and TRBJ1-1; TRBD1 agrees at 7 bases. The DNA of the CDR3 is TGTGCCAGCTCACCCCCGACAGGGACGGGCTTTACTGAAGCTTTCTTT. This translates into CASSPPTGTGFTEAFF.